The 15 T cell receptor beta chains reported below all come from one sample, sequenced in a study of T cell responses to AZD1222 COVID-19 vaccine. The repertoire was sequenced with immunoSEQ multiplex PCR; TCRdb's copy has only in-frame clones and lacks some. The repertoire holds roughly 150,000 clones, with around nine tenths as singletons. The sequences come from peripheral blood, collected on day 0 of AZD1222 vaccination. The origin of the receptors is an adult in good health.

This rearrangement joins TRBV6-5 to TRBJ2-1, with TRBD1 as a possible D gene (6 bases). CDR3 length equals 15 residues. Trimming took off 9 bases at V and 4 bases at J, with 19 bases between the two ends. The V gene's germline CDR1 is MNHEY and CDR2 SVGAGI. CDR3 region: CASRPGTFLYNEQFF. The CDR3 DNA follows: TGTGCCAGTAGGCCCGGGACATTCCTATACAATGAGCAGTTCTTC.

The CDR3 sequence is CASSEEVRYEQYF. DNA for the CDR3: TGTGCCAGCAGTGAAGAGGTACGTTACGAGCAGTACTTC. This sequence joins TRBV2 and TRBJ2-7; D is undetermined. CDR3 length: 13 amino acids. In germline, CDR1 is SNHLY, CDR2 FYNNEI. V lost 1 base to trimming and J lost 4 bases, with 8 bases between them. The whole variable domain, remainder taken from reference TRBV2 and TRBJ2-7, is EPEVTQTPSHQVTQMGQEVILRCVPISNHLYFYWYRQILGQKVEFLVSFYNNEISEKSEIFDDQFSVERPDGSNFTLKIRSTKLEDSAMYFCASSEEVRYEQYFGPGTRLTVT.

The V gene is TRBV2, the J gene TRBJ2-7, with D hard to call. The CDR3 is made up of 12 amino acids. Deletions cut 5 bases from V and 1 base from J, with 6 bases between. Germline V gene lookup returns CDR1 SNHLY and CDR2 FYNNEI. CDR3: CASSFTSYEQYF. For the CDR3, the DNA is TGTGCCAGCAGTTTTACATCCTACGAGCAGTACTTC.

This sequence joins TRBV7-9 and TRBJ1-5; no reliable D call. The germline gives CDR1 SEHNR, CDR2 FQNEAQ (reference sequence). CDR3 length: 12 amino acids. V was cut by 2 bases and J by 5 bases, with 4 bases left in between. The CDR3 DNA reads TGTGCCAGCAGCTTACAAGATCAGCCCCAGCATTTT. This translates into CASSLQDQPQHF.

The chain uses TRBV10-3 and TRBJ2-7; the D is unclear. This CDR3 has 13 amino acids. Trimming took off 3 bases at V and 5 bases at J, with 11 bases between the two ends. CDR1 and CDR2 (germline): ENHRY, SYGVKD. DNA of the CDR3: TGTGCCATCAGTGAAGACCGCCTGAACGAGCAGTACTTC. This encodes CAISEDRLNEQYF.

CDR3 region: CSVVGRGMDYGYTF. The CDR3 bases are TGCAGCGTTGTCGGGCGCGGGATGGACTATGGCTACACCTTC. The rearrangement links TRBV29-1 to TRBJ1-2; D gene ambiguous. CDR1 is SQVTM and CDR2 is ANQGSEA in the germline V gene. V gave up 4 bases and J gave up 3 bases, with 15 bases separating them. This CDR3 has 14 residues. Complete variable domain (other parts from reference TRBV29-1 and TRBJ1-2): SAVISQKPSRDICQRGTSLTIQCQVDSQVTMMFWYRQQPGQSLTLIATANQGSEATYESGFVIDKFPISRPNLTFSTLTVSNMSPEDSSIYLCSVVGRGMDYGYTFGSGTRLTVV.

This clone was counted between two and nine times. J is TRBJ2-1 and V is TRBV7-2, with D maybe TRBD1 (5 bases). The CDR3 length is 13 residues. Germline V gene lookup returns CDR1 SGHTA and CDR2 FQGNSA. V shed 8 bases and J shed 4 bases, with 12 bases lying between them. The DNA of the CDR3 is TGTGCCAGCGGGCGGAAGGGGTACAATGAGCAGTTCTTC. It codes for CASGRKGYNEQFF.

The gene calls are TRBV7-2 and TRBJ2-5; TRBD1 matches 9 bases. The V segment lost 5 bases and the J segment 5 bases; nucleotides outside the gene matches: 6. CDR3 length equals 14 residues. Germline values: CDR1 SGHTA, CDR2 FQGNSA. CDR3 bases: TGTGCCAGCAGCCCGGGACAGGGAAGTGAGACCCAGTACTTC. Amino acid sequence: CASSPGQGSETQYF.

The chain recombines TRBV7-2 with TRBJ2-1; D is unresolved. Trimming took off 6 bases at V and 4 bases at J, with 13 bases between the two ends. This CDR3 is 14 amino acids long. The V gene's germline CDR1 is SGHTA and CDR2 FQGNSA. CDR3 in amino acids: CASRAPGDYNEQFF. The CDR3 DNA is TGTGCCAGCAGGGCCCCTGGGGATTACAATGAGCAGTTCTTC.

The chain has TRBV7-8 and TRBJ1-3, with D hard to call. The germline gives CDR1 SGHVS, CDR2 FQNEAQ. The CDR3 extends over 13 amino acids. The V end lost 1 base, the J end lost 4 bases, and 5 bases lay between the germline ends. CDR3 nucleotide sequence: TGTGCCAGCAGCTTAGTCCAGGGAAACACCATATATTTT. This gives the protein CASSLVQGNTIYF.

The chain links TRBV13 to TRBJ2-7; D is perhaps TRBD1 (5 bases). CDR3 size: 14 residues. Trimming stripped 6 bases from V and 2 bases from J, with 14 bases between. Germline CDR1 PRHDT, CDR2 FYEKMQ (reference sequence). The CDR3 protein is CASRRGSLTYEQYF. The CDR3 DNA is TGTGCCAGCAGAAGGGGATCCCTAACCTACGAGCAGTACTTC.

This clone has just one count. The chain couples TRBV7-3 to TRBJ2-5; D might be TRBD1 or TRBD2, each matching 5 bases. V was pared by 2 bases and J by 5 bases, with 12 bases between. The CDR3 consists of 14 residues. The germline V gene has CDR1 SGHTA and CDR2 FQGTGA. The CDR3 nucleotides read TGTGCCAGCAGCTTACTTGGGGGAATGGAGACCCAGTACTTC. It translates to CASSLLGGMETQYF. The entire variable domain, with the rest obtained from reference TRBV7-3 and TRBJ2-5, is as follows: GAGVSQTPSNKVTEKGKYVELRCDPISGHTALYWYRQSLGQGPEFLIYFQGTGAADDSGLPNDRFFAVRPEGSVSTLKIQRTERGDSAVYLCASSLLGGMETQYFGPGTRLLVL.

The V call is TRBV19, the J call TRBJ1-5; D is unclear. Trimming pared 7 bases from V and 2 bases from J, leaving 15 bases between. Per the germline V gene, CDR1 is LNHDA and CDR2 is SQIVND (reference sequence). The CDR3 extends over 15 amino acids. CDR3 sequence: CASKPLLTGNQPQHF. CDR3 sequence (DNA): TGTGCCAGTAAACCTCTATTGACGGGCAATCAGCCCCAGCATTTT.

For the CDR3, the DNA is TGTGCCAGCAGCCAAGGGCGAGGGGCGGCCCAGTACTTC. It yields the protein CASSQGRGAAQYF. The chain joins TRBV3-1 (or the pseudogene TRBV3-2) to TRBJ2-5, with D perhaps assigned TRBD1 or TRBD2 (5 bases each). The CDR3 sequence is 13 residues long. Trimming removed 1 base from V and 9 bases from J, with 12 bases in between. Germline V gene data show CDR1 as LGHDT and CDR2 as YNNKEL (reference sequence).

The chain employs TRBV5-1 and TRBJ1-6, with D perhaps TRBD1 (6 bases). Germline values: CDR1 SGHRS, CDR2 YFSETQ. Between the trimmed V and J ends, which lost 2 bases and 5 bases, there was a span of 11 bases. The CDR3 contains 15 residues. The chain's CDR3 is CASSFGGQNNSPLHF. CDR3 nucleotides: TGCGCCAGCAGCTTTGGAGGACAGAATAATTCACCCCTCCACTTT.